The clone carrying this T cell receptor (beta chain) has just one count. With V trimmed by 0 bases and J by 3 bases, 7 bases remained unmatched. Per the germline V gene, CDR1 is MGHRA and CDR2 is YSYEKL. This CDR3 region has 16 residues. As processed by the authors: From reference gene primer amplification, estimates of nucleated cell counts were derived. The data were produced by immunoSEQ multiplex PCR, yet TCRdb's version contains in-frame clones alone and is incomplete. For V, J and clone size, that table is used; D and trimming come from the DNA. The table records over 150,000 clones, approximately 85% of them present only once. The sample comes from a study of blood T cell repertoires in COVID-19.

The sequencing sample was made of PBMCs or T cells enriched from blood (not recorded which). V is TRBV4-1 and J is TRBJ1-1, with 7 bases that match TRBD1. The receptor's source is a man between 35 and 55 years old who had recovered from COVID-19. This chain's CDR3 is CASSQDTGEWDTEAFF. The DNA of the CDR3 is TGCGCCAGCAGCCAAGATACAGGGGAATGGGACACTGAAGCTTTCTTT.